This T cell receptor beta chain is drawn from a study of T cells in Graves' hyperthyroidism and ophthalmopathy. As to this clonotype: Its antigen is not identified.

Study outcomes and limitations: The model's output predicted ophthalmopathy at a median of about 6.5 months prior to onset.

It was RNA transcripts that yielded the amplified TCR beta CDR3 regions. The HTBI set primed first-round TCR CDR3 RT-PCR. TCRdb redid the calling of the multiplex PCR reads with MiXCR, one entry per CDR3 protein. Seen here are under 450,000 distinct CDR3 sequences, roughly 13% observed once, and the top ten hold less than 25%. The CDR3 is 13 residues long. Trimming stripped 5 bases from V and 7 bases from J, with 14 bases between. Looked up from germline, CDR1 is SEHNR and CDR2 is FQNEAQ (reference sequence). About 10 ml of fresh peripheral blood supplied the PBMCs. The sample was blood. The chain uses TRBV7-9 and TRBJ1-2; TRBD1 is a possible D gene (5 bases). This clonotype originated in a man aged 25-45 years with Graves' hyperthyroidism that later progressed to Graves' ophthalmopathy. The CDR3 loop reads CASSNSGTPGYTF. The CDR3 DNA sequence: TGTGCCAGCAGCAACTCCGGGACCCCTGGCTACACCTTC.